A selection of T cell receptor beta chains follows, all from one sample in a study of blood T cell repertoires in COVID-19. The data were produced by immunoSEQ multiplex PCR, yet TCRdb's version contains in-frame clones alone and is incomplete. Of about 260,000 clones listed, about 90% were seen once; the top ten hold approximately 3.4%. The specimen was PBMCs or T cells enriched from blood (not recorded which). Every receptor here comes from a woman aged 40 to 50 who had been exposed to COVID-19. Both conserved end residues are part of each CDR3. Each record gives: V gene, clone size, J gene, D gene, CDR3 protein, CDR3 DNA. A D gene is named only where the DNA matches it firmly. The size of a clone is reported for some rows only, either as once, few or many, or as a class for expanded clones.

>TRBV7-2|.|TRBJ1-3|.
CASSLGFGGSGNTIYF
TGTGCCAGCAGCTTAGGATTCGGGGGCTCTGGAAACACCATATATTTT
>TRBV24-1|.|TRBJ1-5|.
CATSGQFNQPQHF
TGTGCCACCAGTGGGCAGTTCAATCAGCCCCAGCATTTT
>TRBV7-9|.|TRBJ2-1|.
CASSLGALNEQFF
TGTGCCAGCAGCTTAGGGGCCCTTAATGAGCAGTTCTTC
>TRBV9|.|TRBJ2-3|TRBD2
CASSVDGREGFSDTQYF
TGTGCCAGCAGCGTAGATGGGCGGGAGGGTTTTTCAGATACGCAGTATTTT
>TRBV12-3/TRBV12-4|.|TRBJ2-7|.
CASSREGGYEQYF
TGTGCCAGCAGCAGGGAGGGGGGCTACGAGCAGTACTTC
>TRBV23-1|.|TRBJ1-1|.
CASSHSFEGTEAFF
TGCGCCAGCAGTCATTCCTTTGAGGGAACTGAAGCTTTCTTT
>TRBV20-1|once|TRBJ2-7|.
CSARDQEQYF
TGCAGTGCTAGAGATCAGGAGCAGTACTTC
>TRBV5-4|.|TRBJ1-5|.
CASSFQNQPQHF
TGTGCCAGCAGCTTTCAAAATCAGCCCCAGCATTTT
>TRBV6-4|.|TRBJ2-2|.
CATSDTNTGELFF
TGTGCCACTTCCGACACGAACACCGGGGAGCTGTTTTTT
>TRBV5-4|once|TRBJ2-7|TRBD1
CASSAGGTGYEQYF
TGTGCCAGCAGCGCGGGCGGGACAGGGTACGAGCAGTACTTC